Each of the 5 T cell receptor beta chains below was sequenced from the same sample in a study of control samples from healthy donors and cancer patients. Sequencing used immunoSEQ multiplex PCR; TCRdb keeps in-frame clones, though not all of them. Of more than 70,000 clones in the sample, over 85% were seen once. What was sequenced was PBMCs. Source of these receptors: a man aged 55 to 70 with lung cancer.

This chain connects TRBV5-1 to TRBJ2-1; 9 positions match TRBD2. Germline V gene data show CDR1 as SGHRS and CDR2 as YFSETQ. The junction had 4 bases not matched to a gene; V was cut back by 0 bases and J by 3 bases. The CDR3 runs 16 residues. The CDR3 spells CASSLAGSGGYNEQFF. The CDR3 DNA is TGCGCCAGCAGCTTGGCCGGTAGCGGGGGCTACAATGAGCAGTTCTTC.

This clone has just one count. The rearrangement uses TRBV5-1 and TRBJ1-1; 10 positions agree with TRBD1. CDR1 SGHRS and CDR2 YFSETQ come from the germline V gene. The J segment lost 3 bases and the V segment lost 2 bases, leaving 4 bases of the junction unmatched. The CDR3 extends over 15 amino acids. Here the CDR3 DNA reads TGCGCCAGCAGCTTTACCGGACAGGGGGACACTGAAGCTTTCTTT. Protein: CASSFTGQGDTEAFF.

The count of this clone is one. This chain joins TRBV5-5 and TRBJ2-3, with D possibly TRBD2 on 5 matching bases. Per the germline V gene, CDR1 is SGHKS and CDR2 is YYEKEE (reference sequence). The CDR3 extends over 14 amino acids. The V and J ends lost 4 bases and 4 bases respectively, with 13 bases between them. The CDR3 bases are TGTGCCAGCAGCCCCGGGTTCGGGGCAGATACGCAGTATTTT. Its protein product is CASSPGFGADTQYF.

The chain couples TRBV6-5 to TRBJ1-2; D is possibly TRBD1 (5 bases). The V end was cut by 2 bases, the J end by 7 bases, with 17 bases between. Germline-derived CDR1 and CDR2 are MNHEY and SVGAGI. The CDR3 totals 15 residues. CDR3 region: CASSYGDFLKGGYTF. CDR3 bases: TGTGCCAGCAGTTACGGGGACTTTTTGAAGGGTGGCTACACCTTC.

The V call is TRBV18, the J call TRBJ1-2; D is unresolved. The CDR3 contains 14 residues. Germline loops: CDR1 KGHSH, CDR2 LQKENI. V dropped 3 bases and J dropped 1 base, with 9 bases sitting between them. CDR3: CASSPASVNYGYTF. The DNA of the CDR3 is TGTGCCAGCTCACCTGCTTCAGTTAACTATGGCTACACCTTC.